This passage covers 23 T cell receptor beta chains from one sample sequenced in a study of identical twins. TCRdb recomputed calls from the 5' RACE reads with MiXCR, one row per CDR3 protein. The table records about 1.7 million distinct CDR3 sequences, less than 35% of them present only once. Input material: cord blood. These receptors were collected from a newborn girl in good health.

V gene TRBV4-1 combines with J gene TRBJ2-3; TRBD2 might be the D (7 bases). CDR1 MGHRA and CDR2 YSYEKL come from the germline V gene. The CDR3 covers 16 residues. Trimming stripped 0 bases from V and 7 bases from J, with 17 bases between. For the CDR3, the DNA is TGCGCCAGCAGCCAAGATTGGGGGGGGGCGCTGAATACGCAGTATTTT. It yields the protein CASSQDWGGALNTQYF.

This clonotype appeared a few times. The chain is built from TRBV10-2 and TRBJ2-4, with D uncertain. The DNA matches TRBJ2-7 better at its end, which makes the J call doubtful. CDR1 WSHSY and CDR2 SAAADI come from the germline V gene. The CDR3 spans 17 residues. CDR3 bases: TGCGCCAGCAGTGAGTCGACTCAGCTGACCCCGACCTACGAGCAGTACTTC. Translation gives CASSESTQLTPTYEQYF.

This clonotype was counted only a few times. This chain connects TRBV4-2 to TRBJ1-2, with D perhaps TRBD1 (5 bases). Trimming pared 1 base from V and 5 bases from J, leaving 17 bases between. Germline CDR1 LGHNA, CDR2 YNFKEQ. This CDR3 is built from 16 residues. The CDR3 loop is CASSQVGLGGDYGYTF. The CDR3 bases are TGTGCCAGCAGCCAAGTTGGGCTCGGGGGGGATTATGGCTACACCTTC.

This chain connects TRBV6-1 to TRBJ1-1, with 7 bases identical to TRBD1. The CDR3 covers 14 residues. The germline V gene encodes CDR1 MNHNS and CDR2 SASEGT. With V trimmed by 8 bases and J by 1 base, 7 bases remained unmatched. CDR3: CASLQGTGNTEAFF. The CDR3 DNA reads as TGTGCCAGCCTACAGGGGACCGGGAACACTGAAGCTTTCTTT.

The genes are TRBV9 and TRBJ2-5, with no clear D. The V and J ends lost 0 bases and 2 bases respectively, with 5 bases between them. Germline V gene sequence: CDR1 SGDLS, CDR2 YYNGEE. CDR3 length: 13 amino acids. DNA for the CDR3: TGTGCCAGCAGCGTAGACCCTCAAGAGACCCAGTACTTC. Translated, it gives CASSVDPQETQYF.

Many counts were recorded for this clonotype. The rearrangement uses TRBV28 and TRBJ2-4; D is undetermined. V was clipped by 2 bases and J by 0 bases, with 17 bases between them. CDR1 is MDHEN, CDR2 SYDVKM, per germline. The length of the CDR3 is 18 residues. DNA for the CDR3: TGTGCCAGCAGTTTAGTGATATCCTTAGTAGTAGCCAAAAACATTCAGTACTTC. This translates into CASSLVISLVVAKNIQYF.

This chain joins TRBV20-1 and TRBJ1-4; tentatively, D is TRBD1 (6 bases). V dropped 5 bases and J dropped 4 bases, with 11 bases sitting between them. Germline CDR1 and CDR2: DFQATT and SNEGSKA (reference sequence). This CDR3 is 13 amino acids long. CDR3 in amino acids: CSALTGLNEKLFF. CDR3 in DNA: TGCAGTGCTCTGACAGGTCTTAATGAAAAACTGTTTTTT.

This clonotype occurred a few times. The rearrangement uses TRBV20-1 and TRBJ2-3; TRBD2 aligns across 10 bases. Germline V gene data show CDR1 as DFQATT and CDR2 as SNEGSKA (reference sequence). This CDR3 has 14 residues. Unmatched junction bases numbered 5, after V lost 3 bases and J lost 5 bases. CDR3 sequence: CSASSGGRLDTQYF. The CDR3 region has the DNA TGCAGTGCTAGTAGCGGGGGGAGGTTAGATACGCAGTATTTT.

J is TRBJ2-1 and V is TRBV7-9; 9 nucleotides align to TRBD2. The CDR3 contains 17 residues. With V trimmed by 0 bases and J by 5 bases, 8 bases remained unmatched. Germline lookup yields CDR1 SEHNR and CDR2 FQNEAQ (reference sequence). CDR3 nucleotides: TGTGCCAGCAGCTTAGCTGCTAGCGGGATCAGAAACAATGAGCAGTTCTTC. This translates into CASSLAASGIRNNEQFF.

This clonotype has more than one count but fewer than ten. V is TRBV3-1 and J is TRBJ2-1; weak D call: TRBD2 (6 bases). The CDR3 runs to 15 residues. Germline loops: CDR1 LGHDT, CDR2 YNNKEL (reference sequence). V dropped 4 bases and J dropped 6 bases, with 16 bases sitting between them. As DNA, the CDR3 is TGTGCCAGCAGCCTCGCGGGGATTGGGGGCAATGAGCAGTTCTTC. It translates to CASSLAGIGGNEQFF.

This clonotype appeared a few times. As DNA, the CDR3 is TGTGCCAGCAGTGAACCCAGCCCTCAAGAGACCCAGTACTTC. Amino acid sequence: CASSEPSPQETQYF. This chain joins TRBV25-1 and TRBJ2-5; no clear D gene. This CDR3 has 14 amino acids. With 2 bases removed from V and 2 bases from J, the gap between germline ends came to 9 bases. Looked up from germline, CDR1 is MGHDK and CDR2 is SYGVNS.

This clonotype has a handful of counts. V is TRBV5-1 and J is TRBJ2-1; 9 nucleotides agree with TRBD1. Germline V CDR1 and CDR2: SGHRS, YFSETQ. Unmatched junction bases numbered 6, after V lost 4 bases and J lost 4 bases. The CDR3 has 15 residues. The CDR3 loop is CASSGGTGMYNEQFF. CDR3 in DNA: TGCGCCAGCAGCGGCGGGACAGGGATGTACAATGAGCAGTTCTTC.

This clonotype was observed a handful of times. The chain combines TRBV5-1 with TRBJ2-1; D not resolved. Germline-derived CDR1 and CDR2 are SGHRS and YFSETQ. The V gene lost 2 bases and the J gene lost 0 bases, with 12 bases spanning the gap. The CDR3 has 16 residues. The CDR3 sequence is CASSLKSRSSYNEQFF. The CDR3, as DNA: TGCGCCAGCAGCTTAAAGTCCCGGAGCTCCTACAATGAGCAGTTCTTC. The full variable domain, rest sourced from reference TRBV5-1 and TRBJ2-1, is KAGVTQTPRYLIKTRGQQVTLSCSPISGHRSVSWYQQTPGQGLQFLFEYFSETQRNKGNFPGRFSGRQFSNSRSEMNVSTLELGDSALYLCASSLKSRSSYNEQFFGPGTRLTVL.

V is TRBV10-3 and J is TRBJ2-3; 10 nucleotides line up with TRBD2. The CDR3 has 15 amino acids. Germline CDR1 reads ENHRY; CDR2 reads SYGVKD. Losses at the gene ends were 10 bases for V and 4 bases for J; bases not matched to a gene: 11. The CDR3 protein is CASLRGLANPDTQYF. For the CDR3, the DNA is TGTGCCAGCCTGAGGGGACTAGCGAATCCAGATACGCAGTATTTT.

The sample holds many counts of this clonotype. V gene TRBV6-1 combines with J gene TRBJ2-5; 12 bases fit TRBD2. Germline V gene data show CDR1 as MNHNS and CDR2 as SASEGT. After removal of 6 bases from V and 4 bases from J, the junction contained 0 bases not matched to a gene. The CDR3 spans 13 residues. The CDR3 nucleotides are TGTGCCAGCAGACTAGCGGGGGGAGAGACCCAGTACTTC. It codes for CASRLAGGETQYF.

Concerning this clonotype itself: A junction end diverges from the germline sequence, so it may reflect a read error. The chain is built from TRBV9 and TRBJ2-1; no reliable D call. CDR1 is SGDLS and CDR2 is YYNGEE in the germline V gene. The CDR3 sequence is 15 residues long. The CDR3 is CASSVDPRRYSEQFF. The CDR3 DNA reads as TGTGCCAGCAGCGTAGACCCCAGAAGGTACAGTGAGCAGTTCTTC.

J is TRBJ2-5 and V is TRBV5-1; D uncertain. The J call could be wrong; TRBJ2-7 is a better fit for the DNA end. This CDR3 is 12 amino acids long. The germline CDR1 and CDR2 sequences are SGHRS and YFSETQ. DNA for the CDR3: TGCGCCAGCAGCTTAGGAGTCTGCGAGCAGTACTTC. Residues: CASSLGVCEQYF.

The chain joins TRBV20-1 to TRBJ2-4; the match to TRBD1 covers 8 bases. The CDR3 consists of 13 residues. In germline, CDR1 is DFQATT, CDR2 SNEGSKA (reference sequence). Unmatched junction bases numbered 6, after V lost 3 bases and J lost 8 bases. DNA of the CDR3: TGCAGTGCTAGGGTCAGGGGGCGTTACATTCAGTACTTC. This translates into CSARVRGRYIQYF.

The sample holds a few counts of this clonotype. The chain is built from TRBV27 and TRBJ1-2; D gene ambiguous. CDR1 and CDR2 from the germline V gene are MNHEY and SMNVEV (reference sequence). The V end lost 4 bases, the J end lost 4 bases, and 16 bases lay between the germline ends. The CDR3 is made up of 15 amino acids. CDR3 protein: CASSSGSEFPYGYTF. DNA of the CDR3: TGTGCCAGCAGTTCTGGCAGCGAATTTCCCTATGGCTACACCTTC.

To note about this clonotype: Mismatch with germline at one junction end may stem from a read error. CDR3 nucleotides: TGCGGTGCTAGAGGGACAGGGTACCAAGAGACCCAGTACTTC. Translating it yields CGARGTGYQETQYF. The V and J genes are TRBV20-1 and TRBJ2-5; 9 nucleotides agree with TRBD1. Germline-derived CDR1 and CDR2 are DFQATT and SNEGSKA (reference sequence). The CDR3 has 14 amino acids.

The J gene is TRBJ2-5, the V gene TRBV4-2; no reliable D call. V was trimmed by 1 base and J by 11 bases, leaving 14 bases between them. The CDR3 is 13 residues long. Germline lookup yields CDR1 LGHNA and CDR2 YNFKEQ. CDR3 amino acids: CASSQVFGDEQYF. Written as DNA, the CDR3 is TGTGCCAGCAGCCAAGTTTTTGGGGATGAGCAGTACTTC.

This chain joins TRBV6-5 and TRBJ2-1, with D possibly being TRBD1 (7 bases). Trimming removed 3 bases at V and 6 bases at J, with 15 bases between. Germline CDR1 and CDR2: MNHEY and SVGAGI. This CDR3 region has 15 residues. The CDR3 nucleotides are TGTGCCAGCAGTTATGACAGGGAGGTACTCAATGAGCAGTTCTTC. Protein product: CASSYDREVLNEQFF.

The rearrangement links TRBV29-1 to TRBJ1-1; TRBD1 is a possible D gene (5 bases). V lost 7 bases to trimming and J lost 8 bases, with 20 bases between them. CDR3 length: 13 amino acids. Per the germline V gene, CDR1 is SQVTM and CDR2 is ANQGSEA. Written as DNA, the CDR3 is TGCAGCGCTGCGAGCAGGGATTATTCGGAAGCTTTCTTT. Translating it yields CSAASRDYSEAFF.